The present T cell receptor beta chain was sequenced within a study of CD8 T cells in Susac syndrome. This clonotype was seen a handful of times. The CDR3 length is 12 residues. V lost 2 bases and J lost 4, with 3 bases in between. From germline, CDR1 is SGDLS and CDR2 YYNGEE. Peripheral blood CD8+ and CD4+ T cells were profiled by TCR beta sequencing. Healthy donors were controls matched for age and sex. Random hexamers were used to reverse transcribe roughly 0.45 to 1 ug of RNA. TCR beta CDR3 was amplified by immunoSEQ multiplex PCR. This amplification extended across 54 Vbeta and 13 Jbeta segments. TCRdb reanalysed the immunoSEQ multiplex PCR reads using MiXCR and keeps one entry per CDR3 protein. The table includes some 95,000 distinct CDR3 sequences, 85% to 95% detected once.

This chain connects TRBV9 to TRBJ2-2; D is unresolved. Material: CD8+ T cells from PBMCs. The sequence came from a human donor in good health. The CDR3 DNA reads TGTGCCAGCAGCGTCGGCACCGGGGAGCTGTTTTTT. Protein product: CASSVGTGELFF.